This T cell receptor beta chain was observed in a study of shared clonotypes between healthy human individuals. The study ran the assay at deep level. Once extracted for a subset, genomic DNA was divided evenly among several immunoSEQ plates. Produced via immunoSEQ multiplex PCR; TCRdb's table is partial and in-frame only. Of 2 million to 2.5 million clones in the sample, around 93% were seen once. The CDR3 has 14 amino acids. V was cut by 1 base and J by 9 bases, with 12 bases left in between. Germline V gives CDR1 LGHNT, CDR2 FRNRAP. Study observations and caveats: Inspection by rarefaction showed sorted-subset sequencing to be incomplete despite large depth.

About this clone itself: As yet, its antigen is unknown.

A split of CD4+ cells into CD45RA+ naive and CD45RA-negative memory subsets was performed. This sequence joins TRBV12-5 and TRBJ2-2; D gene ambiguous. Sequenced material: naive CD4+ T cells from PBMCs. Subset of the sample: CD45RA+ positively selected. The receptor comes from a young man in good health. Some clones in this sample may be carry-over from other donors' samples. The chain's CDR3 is CASGLAPLMRELFF. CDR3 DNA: TGTGCTAGTGGTTTGGCCCCCCTCATGAGGGAGCTGTTTTTT.